A selection of T cell receptor beta chains follows, all from one sample in a study of shared clonotypes between healthy human individuals. Profiled with immunoSEQ multiplex PCR; TCRdb holds only in-frame clones, not every one. Among some 2,000,000 clones, approximately 94% were seen once, and the ten largest hold roughly 0.13%. Material: naive CD4+ T cells sorted from blood. These receptors came from a man aged 18 to 35 in good health. Both conserved end residues are part of each CDR3. A D gene is named only where the DNA matches it firmly. Some rows mark clone size as missing; the rest say once, few, many or name a class of expanded clone.

cdr3_aa	cdr3_nt	clone_size	v_call	j_call	d_call
CASMGRAGGGETQYF	TGCGCCAGCATGGGTAGGGCAGGGGGGGGAGAGACCCAGTACTTC	NA	TRBV10-1	TRBJ2-5	NA
CASSQQREKEDTQYF	TGCGCCAGCAGCCAGCAGCGGGAAAAGGAAGATACGCAGTATTTT	NA	TRBV4-3	TRBJ2-3	TRBD2
CASRTGQGTLKLFF	TGTGCCAGCAGAACGGGACAGGGAACCCTAAAACTGTTTTTT	NA	TRBV6-1	TRBJ1-4	TRBD1
CASSLVPQGASDYGYTF	TGCGCCAGCAGCTTGGTTCCACAGGGGGCTTCTGACTATGGCTACACCTTC	NA	TRBV5-1	TRBJ1-2	TRBD1
CASSQTSGPQETQYF	TGTGCCAGCAGCCAGACTAGCGGACCCCAAGAGACCCAGTACTTC	NA	TRBV7-2	TRBJ2-5	TRBD2
CASSPSWTANYGYTF	TGTGCCAGCAGCCCCAGTTGGACAGCTAACTATGGCTACACCTTC	NA	TRBV7-9	TRBJ1-2	NA
CASSEIPGPYQPQHF	TGCGCCAGCAGCGAAATCCCGGGGCCCTATCAGCCCCAGCATTTT	NA	TRBV5-1	TRBJ1-5	NA
CASSVALTGYGYTF	TGTGCCAGCAGCGTAGCTCTTACGGGCTATGGCTACACCTTC	NA	TRBV9	TRBJ1-2	NA
CASSGRDTSSYEQYF	TGCGCCAGCAGCGGCCGGGACACAAGCTCCTACGAGCAGTACTTC	NA	TRBV5-1	TRBJ2-7	NA
CASSPAGATNEKLFF	TGTGCCAGCAGCCCCGCGGGTGCAACTAATGAAAAACTGTTTTTT	NA	TRBV28	TRBJ1-4	NA
CASSQGLAGGRGGNEQFF	TGCGCCAGCAGCCAAGGGCTAGCGGGAGGGAGGGGAGGCAATGAGCAGTTCTTC	NA	TRBV4-3	TRBJ2-1	TRBD2
CASSESSGSLNEQFF	TGCGCCAGCAGTGAGTCTAGCGGGAGCTTAAATGAGCAGTTCTTC	once	TRBV10-1	TRBJ2-1	TRBD2
CAWSVQSGGNEQFF	TGTGCCTGGAGTGTACAAAGTGGGGGCAATGAGCAGTTCTTC	NA	TRBV30	TRBJ2-1	NA
CASSLAGGLNYGYTF	TGCGCCAGCAGCTTGGCCGGGGGCCTTAACTATGGCTACACCTTC	NA	TRBV5-1	TRBJ1-2	NA
CAWILQGPFRAFF	TGTGCCTGGATTCTCCAGGGACCGTTTCGGGCTTTCTTT	NA	TRBV30	TRBJ1-1	NA
CASSSNLSTASYEQYF	TGTGCCAGCAGCTCCAACCTCTCGACGGCCTCCTACGAGCAGTACTTC	NA	TRBV11-2	TRBJ2-7	NA
CASSFEPRSEAFF	TGTGCCAGCAGCTTTGAGCCCCGGTCGGAAGCTTTCTTT	NA	TRBV7-2	TRBJ1-1	NA